This TCR beta chain was found in a study of cytomegalovirus exposure and HLA in healthy donors. Study outcomes and limitations: Judged likely to be a sequencing artifact was a cluster of highly shared sequence variants.

Comment on this clone: No antigen is known for it.

The PCR employed 60 Vbeta primers together with 13 Jbeta primers. TCRdb keeps only in-frame clones here, not all; method: immunoSEQ multiplex PCR. The sample shows about 110,000 clones, and approximately 3.8% sits with its ten largest clones. Deletions cut 6 bases from V and 0 bases from J, with 12 bases between. Germline values: CDR1 SGHDT, CDR2 YYEEEE. This CDR3 contains 14 residues. Sequencing was done on a sample of PBMCs. This chain connects TRBV5-6 to TRBJ2-5; possibly TRBD1 for D (5 bases). This TCR was sampled from a man younger than 35 in good health and CMV-seronegative. The CDR3 protein is CASIIRAYQETQYF. The CDR3 DNA follows: TGTGCCAGCATTATCAGGGCCTACCAAGAGACCCAGTACTTC.